This T cell receptor beta chain comes out of a study of glioma-infiltrating T cells after dendritic cell vaccination. Clones were sequenced by immunoSEQ multiplex PCR, and TCRdb holds only the in-frame ones, with some missing. Of fewer than 65,000 clones in the sample, about 91% are singletons; the top ten hold 5.3%. Time point in this sample: after dendritic cell vaccination, including at tumor progression/relapse. This CDR3 region has 18 residues. This receptor was obtained from a human donor with glioblastoma. The sample in question was blood, obtained after dendritic cell vaccination. V gene TRBV21-1 combines with J gene TRBJ2-3; the table's D call, TRBD2, has no DNA check behind it. TRBV21-1 corresponds to a pseudogene. The CDR3 loop is CASSKRRSGHVSTDTQYF. The CDR3 DNA is TGTGCCAGCAGCAAACGACGTAGCGGCCACGTTAGCACAGATACGCAGTATTTT.